This T cell receptor (beta chain) was identified during a study of cytomegalovirus exposure and HLA in healthy donors. Study in general: A preliminary data release comprised around 90 million unique TCRs obtained from HLA-typed donors. Points from the study as a whole: Overall, roughly 170 TCR beta chains were annotated as cytomegalovirus-associated. Most TCR sequences proved rare, with some public TCRs found in many donors. TCR beta sequences reportedly predicted most subjects' HLA-A and HLA-B alleles accurately.

Trimming cost V 6 bases and J 0 bases; bases outside gene matches: 4. This CDR3 region has 15 residues. Germline CDR1 KGHSH, CDR2 LQKENI. With 60 Vbeta and 13 Jbeta primers, the PCR was carried out. The assay was immunoSEQ multiplex PCR, and TCRdb's table has in-frame clones only and misses some. Of more than 95,000 clones listed, roughly 81% are singletons. A remark on this clone: What it binds is not known.

The receptor was isolated from a woman aged 25-40 years in good health and CMV-seronegative. The sequencing input was PBMCs. The chain uses TRBV18 and TRBJ2-3; 9 nucleotides match TRBD2. The CDR3 protein is CASSLAGVSTDTQYF. CDR3 bases: TGTGCCAGCTCTTTAGCGGGAGTAAGCACAGATACGCAGTATTTT.